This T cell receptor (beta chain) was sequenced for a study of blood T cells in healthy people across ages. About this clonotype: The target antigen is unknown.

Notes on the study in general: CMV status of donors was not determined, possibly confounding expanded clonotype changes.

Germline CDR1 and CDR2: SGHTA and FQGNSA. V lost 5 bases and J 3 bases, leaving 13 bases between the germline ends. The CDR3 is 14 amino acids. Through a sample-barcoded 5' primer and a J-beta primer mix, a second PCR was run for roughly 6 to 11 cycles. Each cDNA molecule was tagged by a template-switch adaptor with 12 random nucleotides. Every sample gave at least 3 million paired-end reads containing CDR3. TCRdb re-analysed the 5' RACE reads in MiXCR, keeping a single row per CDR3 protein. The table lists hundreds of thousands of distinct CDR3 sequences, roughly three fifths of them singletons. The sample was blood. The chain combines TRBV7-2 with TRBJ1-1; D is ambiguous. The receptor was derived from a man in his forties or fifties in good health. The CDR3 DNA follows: TGTGCCAGCAGCCCCGGCCGAAGGGACACTGAAGCTTTCTTT. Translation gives CASSPGRRDTEAFF.